This T cell receptor (beta chain) originates from a study of blood T cell repertoires in COVID-19. Study-wide context: Samples of COVID-19 (acute and convalescent) were obtained from the United States, Italy and Spain. The analysed material was cDNA or gDNA that came from T cells, B-cell-depleted T cells, or PBMCs.

Trimming removed 3 bases from V and 3 bases from J, with 11 bases in between. The CDR3 has 14 amino acids. Looked up from germline, CDR1 is MDHEN and CDR2 is SYDVKM. TCRdb's table, derived via immunoSEQ multiplex PCR, lists solely in-frame clones and lacks some. Among approximately 250,000 clones listed, approximately 83% were seen once. The sequencing sample was made of peripheral blood. This sequence was found in a woman aged 45-59 years with acute or convalescent COVID-19. V usage is TRBV28 and J usage is TRBJ1-2, with D maybe TRBD1 (5 bases). The CDR3 is CASSFPGKDYGYTF. CDR3 DNA: TGTGCCAGCAGTTTCCCAGGGAAAGACTATGGCTACACCTTC.